This T cell receptor (beta chain) was documented in a study of blood T cell repertoires in COVID-19. Study context: The cDNA or gDNA used as material had been derived from T cells, B-cell-depleted T cells, or PBMCs.

How the authors handled the data: Reference gene primer amplification gave nucleated cell count estimates. Sequencing was performed with immunoSEQ multiplex PCR; in TCRdb, only in-frame clones are kept and a portion is missing. The D gene and trimming were derived from the DNA, and the V and J assignments and clone size from that table. The sample contains approximately 160,000 clones, around 84% of which appear only once. Trimming took 3 bases from V and 1 from J; bases not matched to a gene: 8. The germline V gene encodes CDR1 SGHRS and CDR2 YFSETQ. The CDR3 extends over 16 amino acids. This clone was seen a few times.

The clonotype was recovered from an older woman with COVID-19, enrolled during active disease. The specimen was peripheral blood. V gene TRBV5-1 combines with J gene TRBJ2-5; TRBD2 agrees at 8 bases. CDR3 nucleotide sequence: TGCGCCAGCAGCTCAGCTAGCGGGCCCCTCCAAGAGACCCAGTACTTC. This codes for CASSSASGPLQETQYF.